These T cell receptor beta chains were read from a single sample in a study of regulatory T cells in long-lasting Graves disease. TCRdb re-analysed the multiplex PCR reads in MiXCR, keeping a single row per CDR3 protein. The table includes 400,000 to 500,000 distinct CDR3 sequences, less than 20% detected once. The same specimen was also included in a second study, on T cells in Graves' hyperthyroidism and ophthalmopathy.

The sequenced sample was peripheral blood mononuclear cells (PBMCs), obtained at new diagnosis, from a patient treated with antithyroid drugs. Receptors originate from a woman aged 18-29 years with Graves disease. CDR3s include the opening cysteine and the closing phenylalanine or tryptophan. Each record gives: CDR3 DNA, CDR3 protein, J gene, D gene, clone size, V gene. A D gene is named only where the DNA matches it firmly. Clone size is shown for a subset of rows, as once, few, many or a class of expanded clone.

DNA: TGTGCCACCAGTGATCCCGGGCGTTCGGATGGCTACACCTTC; CDR3: CATSDPGRSDGYTF; J: TRBJ1-2; D: -; size: many; V: TRBV24-1
DNA: TGTGCCAGCAGTTTTTCCGGTAGAACTGAAGCTTTCTTT; CDR3: CASSFSGRTEAFF; J: TRBJ1-1; D: -; size: -; V: TRBV28
DNA: TGTGCCAGCAGCTCGCTACACCCCGGGACAGCGGACTCACAGAATCAGCCCCAGCATTTT; CDR3: CASSSLHPGTADSQNQPQHF; J: TRBJ1-5; D: TRBD1; size: few; V: TRBV5-5
DNA: TGTGCCAGCAGTCCCTCCCCACAGACAGGATTCGTCTATGGCTACACCTTC; CDR3: CASSPSPQTGFVYGYTF; J: TRBJ1-2; D: -; size: -; V: TRBV27
DNA: TGTGCCAGCAGTCGACAGGTGGCTGAAGCTTTCTTT; CDR3: CASSRQVAEAFF; J: TRBJ1-1; D: -; size: many; V: TRBV6-1
DNA: TGTGCCAGCAGCCTCCTGACAGGGGGTCGTGTCATTCAGTACTTC; CDR3: CASSLLTGGRVIQYF; J: TRBJ2-4; D: TRBD1; size: few; V: TRBV3-1
DNA: TGCAGTGCTAGAGAGCGGGGTGAAGGTAACACTGAAGCTTTCTTT; CDR3: CSARERGEGNTEAFF; J: TRBJ1-1; D: -; size: many; V: TRBV20-1
DNA: TGTGCCAGCAGCCCGGGATGGGCGAACACTGAAGCTTTCTTT; CDR3: CASSPGWANTEAFF; J: TRBJ1-1; D: -; size: many; V: TRBV28
DNA: TGTGCCAGCAGCCAAAGTCTGGGGTACGAGAATGAGCAGTTCTTC; CDR3: CASSQSLGYENEQFF; J: TRBJ2-1; D: -; size: few; V: TRBV27
DNA: TGCGCCAGCAGCTTGCCCGGAAACTACGAGCAGTACTTC; CDR3: CASSLPGNYEQYF; J: TRBJ2-7; D: -; size: -; V: TRBV5-1
DNA: TGTGCCAGCAGTTTCAGGCAGGGCAGAACCGGGGAGCTGTTTTTT; CDR3: CASSFRQGRTGELFF; J: TRBJ2-2; D: -; size: many; V: TRBV12-3/TRBV12-4
DNA: TGTGCCAGCAGTTACATCGCAGGGGCGAGCAATCAGCCCCAGCATTTT; CDR3: CASSYIAGASNQPQHF; J: TRBJ1-5; D: -; size: few; V: TRBV2
DNA: TGTGCCAGCCATATGGCTCAGGGGAGTGAGCAGTTCTTC; CDR3: CASHMAQGSEQFF; J: TRBJ2-1; D: -; size: -; V: TRBV7-9
DNA: TGTGCCAGCAGCCCTGGGACTAGCGGGTTCTCCTACGAGCAGTACTTC; CDR3: CASSPGTSGFSYEQYF; J: TRBJ2-7; D: TRBD2; size: many; V: TRBV12-3/TRBV12-4
DNA: TGCAGTCCCCGTACAGTCGATAATTCACCCCTCCACTTT; CDR3: CSPRTVDNSPLHF; J: TRBJ1-6; D: -; size: -; V: TRBV20-1
DNA: TGTGCCAGTACCGACGGGACCATGCGGCGTCAGCCCCAGCATTTT; CDR3: CASTDGTMRRQPQHF; J: TRBJ1-5; D: -; size: -; V: TRBV19
DNA: TGCAGCGTTGAAGATCCCGTCACCGGGGAGCTGTTTTTT; CDR3: CSVEDPVTGELFF; J: TRBJ2-2; D: -; size: few; V: TRBV29-1
DNA: TGTGCCAGCAGCTTAGCAGGGGTCGGGGGCTACACCTTC; CDR3: CASSLAGVGGYTF; J: TRBJ1-2; D: -; size: many; V: TRBV11-2
DNA: TGTGCCAGTCGAGATCAGCGGATAAACACCGGGGAGCTGTTTTTT; CDR3: CASRDQRINTGELFF; J: TRBJ2-2; D: -; size: -; V: TRBV19
DNA: TGTGCCAGCAGCGTAGGTAGCAGAGCATACGAGCAGTACTTC; CDR3: CASSVGSRAYEQYF; J: TRBJ2-7; D: -; size: -; V: TRBV9
DNA: TGCAGTGCTAGAAGCGGAGCGGGATCATACGAGCAGTACTTC; CDR3: CSARSGAGSYEQYF; J: TRBJ2-7; D: TRBD2; size: few; V: TRBV20-1
DNA: TGTGCCAGCAGTCCGACTAGCGGGATCCAAGAGACCCAGTACTTC; CDR3: CASSPTSGIQETQYF; J: TRBJ2-5; D: TRBD2; size: many; V: TRBV6-2/TRBV6-3
DNA: TGTGCCAGCAGCTTAAGGGGCGGGATCTCCTACAATGAGCAGTTCTTC; CDR3: CASSLRGGISYNEQFF; J: TRBJ2-1; D: -; size: many; V: TRBV7-3
DNA: TGCAGCGTTTGGACAGTAGGCAATGAGCAGTTCTTC; CDR3: CSVWTVGNEQFF; J: TRBJ2-1; D: -; size: many; V: TRBV29-1
DNA: TGCAGTGCTAGAGAGACAGGGGACGGAACTAATGAAAAACTGTTTTTT; CDR3: CSARETGDGTNEKLFF; J: TRBJ1-4; D: TRBD1; size: -; V: TRBV20-1
DNA: TGTGCCAGCTTCCGGGACACCGGGAACACTGAAGCTTTCTTT; CDR3: CASFRDTGNTEAFF; J: TRBJ1-1; D: -; size: many; V: TRBV18
DNA: TGTGCCAGTAGTATAGTTCGGACTAGCGGGAGCTACAATGAGCAGTTCTTC; CDR3: CASSIVRTSGSYNEQFF; J: TRBJ2-1; D: TRBD2; size: few; V: TRBV19
DNA: TGCAGCGTACCTCAGGGTTACGAGCAGTACTTC; CDR3: CSVPQGYEQYF; J: TRBJ2-7; D: -; size: few; V: TRBV29-1
DNA: TGTGCCAGCTCAGCCACCGGGACTTTCTACGAGCAGTACTTC; CDR3: CASSATGTFYEQYF; J: TRBJ2-7; D: -; size: few; V: TRBV18
DNA: TGTGCCACCAGCAGAGCGGGGGGGGGCACCGGGGAGCTGTTTTTT; CDR3: CATSRAGGGTGELFF; J: TRBJ2-2; D: TRBD2; size: once; V: TRBV15
DNA: TGTGCCAGTAGTGATCCGGGAGTAACCCACGAGCAGTACTTC; CDR3: CASSDPGVTHEQYF; J: TRBJ2-7; D: -; size: few; V: TRBV19
DNA: TGTGCCAGCGGATATAGCGGGAGTCCCTACGAGCAGTACTTC; CDR3: CASGYSGSPYEQYF; J: TRBJ2-7; D: TRBD2; size: many; V: TRBV28
DNA: TGCAGTGCCCTTGTCGGGGAAGGTGGCTACACCTTC; CDR3: CSALVGEGGYTF; J: TRBJ1-2; D: -; size: many; V: TRBV20-1
DNA: TGTGGCAGCAAAGCCGACAGGGTGATCTACGAGCAGTACTTC; CDR3: CGSKADRVIYEQYF; J: TRBJ2-7; D: TRBD1; size: -; V: TRBV6-1
DNA: TGCAGTGCTAGAGAACAGACAGGCTATGGCTACACCTTC; CDR3: CSAREQTGYGYTF; J: TRBJ1-2; D: -; size: many; V: TRBV20-1
DNA: TGCGCCAGCAGCCAAGACCTATTGTATGAGCAGTTCTTC; CDR3: CASSQDLLYEQFF; J: TRBJ2-1; D: -; size: -; V: TRBV4-1
DNA: TGCAGCGTTGGGTTGGGGGCGGGCGAGCAGTACTTC; CDR3: CSVGLGAGEQYF; J: TRBJ2-7; D: -; size: few; V: TRBV29-1
DNA: TGTGCCAGCGAACTAGCGGGAGGTGGGGAGACCCAGTACTTC; CDR3: CASELAGGGETQYF; J: TRBJ2-5; D: TRBD2; size: few; V: TRBV28
DNA: TGTGCCAGCAGATCCCGAACGACTAGCGGGAGGAAAACGAACGTGACAGATACGCAGTATTTT; CDR3: CASRSRTTSGRKTNVTDTQYF; J: TRBJ2-3; D: TRBD2; size: many; V: TRBV12-3/TRBV12-4
DNA: TGCGCCAGCAGCCACTCTAGCGGGGCTTACAATGAGCAGTTCTTC; CDR3: CASSHSSGAYNEQFF; J: TRBJ2-1; D: TRBD2; size: -; V: TRBV4-3
DNA: TGCGCCAGCAGTGAGGGGACTAGCGGAAAGGCCTACAATGAGCAGTTCTTC; CDR3: CASSEGTSGKAYNEQFF; J: TRBJ2-1; D: TRBD2; size: -; V: TRBV10-1
DNA: TGCAGCGTCCAGGGGGCGTCCCTCCCCTACGAGCAGTACTTC; CDR3: CSVQGASLPYEQYF; J: TRBJ2-7; D: TRBD1; size: -; V: TRBV20-1
DNA: TGTGCCAGCAGCTTAGTCCCGAAGAGCGGAAATCAGTACTTC; CDR3: CASSLVPKSGNQYF; J: TRBJ2-7; D: -; size: many; V: TRBV11-2
DNA: TGCAGTGCTAGGGGGGGACTAGCGGGAGGCCGTGAGCAGTTCTTC; CDR3: CSARGGLAGGREQFF; J: TRBJ2-1; D: TRBD2; size: many; V: TRBV20-1
DNA: TGTGCCAGCAGCTTACAAGACAACTATAATTCACCCCTCCACTTT; CDR3: CASSLQDNYNSPLHF; J: TRBJ1-6; D: -; size: many; V: TRBV7-8
DNA: TGCGCCAGCAGCCAAGAATGGGGACAGGGCTACGAGCAGTACTTC; CDR3: CASSQEWGQGYEQYF; J: TRBJ2-7; D: TRBD1; size: -; V: TRBV4-1
DNA: TGTGCCAGCAGATTCGGGGCAGGGGGCGGCTACACCTTC; CDR3: CASRFGAGGGYTF; J: TRBJ1-2; D: TRBD1; size: -; V: TRBV2
DNA: TGTGCCAGCAGCACTGGACGGAATTCCTACGAGCAGTACTTC; CDR3: CASSTGRNSYEQYF; J: TRBJ2-7; D: -; size: many; V: TRBV7-6
DNA: TGTGCCAGCTACCTAACGGGGGCACACAATGAGCAGTTCTTC; CDR3: CASYLTGAHNEQFF; J: TRBJ2-1; D: -; size: few; V: TRBV12-3/TRBV12-4